The entry below gives a single T cell receptor beta chain sequence along with its context. Clones were read by immunoSEQ multiplex PCR, and TCRdb kept only the in-frame ones, dropping some. This table has under 200,000 clones, roughly nine tenths appearing once. From germline, CDR1 is MNHEY and CDR2 SMNVEV (reference sequence). This CDR3 spans 15 amino acids. Trimming took 6 bases from V and 2 from J; bases not matched to a gene: 5. This sample is part of a study of control samples from healthy donors and cancer patients. The rearrangement links TRBV27 to TRBJ1-5, with TRBD1 identical over 9 bases. This TCR was recovered from a woman in her twenties or thirties in good health. The sample taken for sequencing was blood. CDR3 protein: CASRKTGGRNQPQHF. CDR3 DNA: TGTGCCAGCAGAAAAACAGGGGGCCGCAATCAGCCCCAGCATTTT.